The clone carrying this T cell receptor beta chain was observed once. Its specificity is unknown. This record comes from a study of vaccination and CD4 T cells after COVID-19. Study context: Samples after vaccination came a median approximately 2.5 months past dose two, ranging 14 to 241.

Sequencing of the DNA from cultured CD4+ T cells was carried out with the Oncomine TCR Beta short-read assay. TCRdb redid the calling of the PCR reads with MiXCR, one entry per CDR3 protein. The repertoire holds more than 15,000 distinct CDR3 sequences, with 54% as singletons. Germline assignment: CDR1 MNHNS and CDR2 SASEGT. The CDR3 is 11 amino acids. The ends were cut back, 2 bases at V and 8 bases at J, with 6 bases in the middle. Treatment: roughly 11-day PBMC culture with coronavirus spike peptide pools or control peptides (ViraFEST assay). Once peptide pools had expanded antigen-specific T cells, ViraFEST sequenced TCRs. After being plated at around 1.8 million per well, PBMCs were cultured with 9 to 10 IU/ml IL-2 and around 9.2 ug/ml peptide pools.

The receptor comes from a human donor with COVID-19. The source material was cultured CD4+ T cells from blood, sampled after SARS-CoV-2 vaccination. The J gene is TRBJ1-2, the V gene TRBV6-1, with D hard to call. The CDR3 loop reads CASSEFQGYTF. The CDR3 nucleotides are TGTGCCAGCAGTGAATTTCAGGGCTACACCTTC.